This T cell receptor (beta chain) came from a study of radiotherapy plus CTLA-4 blockade in lung cancer (dated 2018 in TCRdb). Context from the whole study: Objective responses were observed in approximately 17% of enrolled patients, and disease control was achieved in around 30%. Here is what the overall study found, with its caveats: Increased serum interferon-beta after radiation, together with early dynamic changes in blood T cell clones, were reported to be the strongest predictors of response. After treatment with radiotherapy and ipilimumab, TCR clones that came from tumors expanded in the peripheral blood.

The study evaluated CTLA-4 blockade (ipilimumab) given together with focal radiation therapy in patients who had chemo-refractory metastatic non-small-cell lung cancer. This clone came up a few times. The antigen it recognizes is unknown. Base qualities were left out, and no much larger clone turns up one base away. Libraries were prepared through the immunoSEQ multiplex PCR assay. Held by TCRdb, this immuneACCESS table contains in-frame sequences only and omits some clones. Under half of the omission traces to an unresolved V gene where checked; the cause of the rest is unknown. Recorded for this sample are 90,000 to 100,000 clones; about four fifths of them occurred a single time. The top ten constitute under 30% of the sample. The clonotype was recovered from a human donor with non-small cell lung cancer that progressed on radiotherapy plus ipilimumab. Sequencing was performed on peripheral blood, taken from a patient treated with radiotherapy plus ipilimumab.

CDR3 loop: CASSSLAGAYYEQYF. The sequenced DNA: TGTGCCAGCAGCTCCCTAGCGGGAGCTTACTACGAGCAGTACTTC. Recombination joined TRBV6-5 with TRBJ2-7; 10 bases in the middle match TRBD2. Per the germline V gene, MNHEY is the CDR1 and SVGAGI is the CDR2. From cysteine to phenylalanine, the CDR3 is 15 amino acids long. The CDR3 DNA has 45 bases and is translated from base 1. At the junction V is shortened by 6 bases and J by 3 bases; bases outside the gene matches: 8.